This T cell receptor beta chain was obtained from a study of beta chain features in type 1 diabetes. Study-wide results and caveats: Type 1 diabetes patients had TCRB CDR3s that were shorter (moderately but significantly so) in all four CD4+ subsets.

This CDR3 region has 18 residues. V shed 4 bases, J shed 2 bases, and the junction held 12 bases outside the gene matches. Looked up from germline, CDR1 is SGDLS and CDR2 is YYNGEE. In regard to this clone: Its antigen is as yet unknown.

Sequenced material consisted of expressed TCRB transcripts (all of the isolated RNA was reverse transcribed). TCRdb's copy holds only in-frame clones and misses some; the assay was immunoSEQ multiplex PCR. This table has around 690,000 clones, about an eighth appearing once. Input material: naive CD4+ T cells from blood. This receptor was taken from a man aged 25-45 years with type 1 diabetes. The chain carries TRBV9 and TRBJ2-1, with 10 bases fitting TRBD2. The DNA for the CDR3 is TGTGCCAGCAGCCTGAGGGCTAGCGGGGGCCGTACCTACAATGAGCAGTTCTTC. It specifies CASSLRASGGRTYNEQFF.